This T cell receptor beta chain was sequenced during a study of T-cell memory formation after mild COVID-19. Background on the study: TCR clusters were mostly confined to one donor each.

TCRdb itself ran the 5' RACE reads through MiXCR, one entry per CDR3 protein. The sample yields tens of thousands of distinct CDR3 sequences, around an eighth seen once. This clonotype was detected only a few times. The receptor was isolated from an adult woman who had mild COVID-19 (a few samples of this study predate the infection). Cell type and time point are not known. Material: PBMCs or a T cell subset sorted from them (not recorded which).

The CDR3 DNA reads as TGCGCCAGCAGCCAAGACAGGGCTGCGAACACTGAAGCTTTCTTT. It encodes CASSQDRAANTEAFF. V is TRBV4-1 and J is TRBJ1-1; D perhaps matches TRBD1 (5 bases). With 0 bases removed from V and 1 base from J, the gap between germline ends came to 9 bases. The germline V gene encodes CDR1 MGHRA and CDR2 YSYEKL. There are 15 residues in the CDR3.